This T cell receptor (beta chain) was found in a study of shared clonotypes between healthy human individuals. Overall study: Three plates were used per donor for CD4 naive, three for CD4 memory, two for CD8 naive and one for CD8 memory.

The CDR3 runs to 15 residues. Trimming left V 5 bases short and J 5 bases short, with 18 bases between. The germline gives CDR1 PRHDT, CDR2 FYEKMQ (reference sequence). Naive CD8 cells lacked CD45RO and underwent positive selection for CCR7, leaving out terminally differentiated effector memory CD45RA+ cells. TCRdb keeps only in-frame clones here, not all; method: immunoSEQ multiplex PCR. Of around 2.1 million clones detected, 85% to 95% appear once; the ten largest clones hold 1.5% to 2%. Sample: naive CD8+ T cells from PBMCs. The TCR was taken from a man aged 18 to 30 in good health. Some clones in this sample may be carry-over from other donors' samples. The rearrangement joins TRBV13 to TRBJ2-5; D might be TRBD1 (5 bases). As DNA, the CDR3 is TGTGCCAGCAGCGCCTGGAGCAGGGATTCGGAGACCCAGTACTTC. This encodes CASSAWSRDSETQYF.